The 3 T cell receptor beta chains in this list originate from one sample, sequenced in a study of blood T cells in healthy people across ages. The second PCR ran about 6 to 11 cycles with a sample-barcoded 5' primer and J-beta primers. Via MiXCR, TCRdb re-called the 5' RACE reads, giving one row per CDR3 protein. Of about a million distinct CDR3 sequences in the sample, about 48% were seen once. Specimen: blood. The origin of the receptors is a man aged 25 to 40 in good health.

Remarks on this clonotype: A much bigger clone sits one base away, suggesting this may be a read error. The rearrangement joins TRBV7-2 to TRBJ2-3; D is uncertain. The CDR3 is 14 amino acids. With 3 bases removed from V and 2 bases from J, the gap between germline ends came to 9 bases. Germline values: CDR1 SGHTA, CDR2 FQGNSA. The CDR3 sequence: CASSFTGATDTQYF. The CDR3 DNA follows: TGTGCCAGCAGCTTCACGGGTGCCACAGATACGCAGTATTTT.

CDR3 sequence: CASSLMSGSTYEQYF. The DNA for the CDR3 is TGTGCCAGCAGCTTAATGTCGGGGTCCACCTACGAGCAGTACTTC. The rearrangement uses TRBV7-2 and TRBJ2-7; weak D call: TRBD2 (5 bases). Germline V lookup: CDR1 SGHTA, CDR2 FQGNSA. The V end was cut by 2 bases, the J end by 2 bases, with 13 bases between. The CDR3 spans 15 residues.

This clonotype was counted a few times. J is TRBJ2-7 and V is TRBV28; D possibly corresponds to TRBD1 (6 bases). Germline lookup yields CDR1 MDHEN and CDR2 SYDVKM. The CDR3 consists of 15 residues. V lost 4 bases, J lost 0 bases, and 13 bases lay in between. Written as DNA, the CDR3 is TGTGCCAGCAGTTCCCAGACAGGAACCTCCTACGAGCAGTACTTC. It specifies CASSSQTGTSYEQYF. The entire variable domain, with the rest obtained from reference TRBV28 and TRBJ2-7, is as follows: DVKVTQSSRYLVKRTGEKVFLECVQDMDHENMFWYRQDPGLGLRLIYFSYDVKMKEKGDIPEGYSVSREKKERFSLILESASTNQTSMYLCASSSQTGTSYEQYFGPGTRLTVT.